This T cell receptor (beta chain) stems from a study of naive and memory T cell subsets. Points from the study as a whole: Naive and memory repertoire findings lacked a ground truth for validation. Over 95% of naive TCR sequences appeared only once after error correction, unlike memory subsets.

The table lists this clonotype with many counts. The antigen remains unidentified. Two oligonucleotides, mixed equimolar, formed the beta constant-region primer covering TRBC1 and TRBC2. Ligated cDNA was amplified by four rounds of PCR with nested alpha and beta constant-region primers and SP2. TCRdb redid the calling of the UMI-ligation and nested PCR reads with MiXCR, one entry per CDR3 protein. The sample consists of 19,000 or so distinct CDR3 sequences, 8% to 13% of them appearing once. The CDR3 contains 14 residues. Trimming removed 1 base from V and 1 base from J, with 6 bases in between. CDR1 SSHAT and CDR2 FNYEAQ come from the germline V gene (reference sequence).

Sequencing used central memory CD8+ T cells from blood. This receptor was taken from a human donor in good health. The V call is TRBV7-7, the J call TRBJ2-3, with D unclear. The CDR3 coding sequence is TGTGCCAGCAGCTTAGGGGATGGCACAGATACGCAGTATTTT. Protein product: CASSLGDGTDTQYF.